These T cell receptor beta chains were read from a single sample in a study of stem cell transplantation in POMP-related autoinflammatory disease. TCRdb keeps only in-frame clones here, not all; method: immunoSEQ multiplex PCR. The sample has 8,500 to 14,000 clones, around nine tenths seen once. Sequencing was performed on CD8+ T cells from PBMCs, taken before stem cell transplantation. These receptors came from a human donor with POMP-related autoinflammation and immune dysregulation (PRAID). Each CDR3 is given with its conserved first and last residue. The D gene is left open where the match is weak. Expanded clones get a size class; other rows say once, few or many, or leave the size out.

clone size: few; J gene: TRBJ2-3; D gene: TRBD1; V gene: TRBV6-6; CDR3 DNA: TGTGCCAGCAGTTATTTCGGACAGGGCACAGATACGCAGTATTTT; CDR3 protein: CASSYFGQGTDTQYF
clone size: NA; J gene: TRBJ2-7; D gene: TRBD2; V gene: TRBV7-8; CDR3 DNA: TGTGCCAGCAGCTTAGGACTAGCATCCTACGAGCAGTACTTC; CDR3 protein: CASSLGLASYEQYF
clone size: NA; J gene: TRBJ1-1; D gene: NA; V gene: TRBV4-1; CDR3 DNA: TGCGCCAGCAGCCAGGGAGTCGCTGAAGCTTTCTTT; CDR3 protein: CASSQGVAEAFF
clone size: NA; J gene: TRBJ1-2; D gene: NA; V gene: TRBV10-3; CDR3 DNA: TGTGCCATCAGTGAGTACAGCGAACCTGTGTATGGCTACACCTTC; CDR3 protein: CAISEYSEPVYGYTF
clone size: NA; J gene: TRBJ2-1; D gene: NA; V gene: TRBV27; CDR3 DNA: TGTGCCAGCAGTTTGGTGGCAGCCGTTTACAATGAGCAGTTCTTC; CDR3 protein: CASSLVAAVYNEQFF
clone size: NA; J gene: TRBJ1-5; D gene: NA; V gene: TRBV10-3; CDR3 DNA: TGTGCCATCAGTGAGTCGACCAGTACTTCCAATCAGCCCCAGCATTTT; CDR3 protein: CAISESTSTSNQPQHF
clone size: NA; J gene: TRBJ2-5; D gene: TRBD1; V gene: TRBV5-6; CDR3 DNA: TGTGCCAGCAGCGTCGGGACAGGGCAAGAGACCCAGTACTTC; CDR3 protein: CASSVGTGQETQYF
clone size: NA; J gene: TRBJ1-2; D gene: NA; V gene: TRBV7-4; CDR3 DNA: TGTGCCAGCAGCTTATTAATGGTAAGTACTGGCTACACCTTC; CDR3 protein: CASSLLMVSTGYTF
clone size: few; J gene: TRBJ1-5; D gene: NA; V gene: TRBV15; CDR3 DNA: TGTGCCACCAGCAACGGAGGAGCACGGCAGCCCCAGCATTTT; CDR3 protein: CATSNGGARQPQHF
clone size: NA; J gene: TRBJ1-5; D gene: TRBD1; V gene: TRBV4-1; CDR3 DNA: TGCGCCAGCAGCCAAGACTGGACAGGGAGGATGGGAAATCAGCCCCAGCATTTT; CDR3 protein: CASSQDWTGRMGNQPQHF
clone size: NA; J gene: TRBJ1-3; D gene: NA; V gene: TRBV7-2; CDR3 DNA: TGTGCCAGCAGCGCAACAGGGAACTCTGGAAACACCATATATTTT; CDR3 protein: CASSATGNSGNTIYF
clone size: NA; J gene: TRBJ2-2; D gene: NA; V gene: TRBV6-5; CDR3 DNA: TGTGCCAGCAGTTACGGACTTATGAACACCGGGGAGCTGTTTTTT; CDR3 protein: CASSYGLMNTGELFF
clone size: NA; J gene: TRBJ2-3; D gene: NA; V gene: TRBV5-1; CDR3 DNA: TGCGCCAGCAGCTTGGACCCCGGGGAGATGGATACGCAGTATTTT; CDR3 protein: CASSLDPGEMDTQYF
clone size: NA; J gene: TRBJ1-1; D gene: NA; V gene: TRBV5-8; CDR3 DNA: TGTGCCAGCAGCCCGGACGTAACTACGACTGAAGCTTTCTTT; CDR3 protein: CASSPDVTTTEAFF
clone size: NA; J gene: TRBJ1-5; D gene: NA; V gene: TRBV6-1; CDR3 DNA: TGTGCCAGCAGCCAGGACCAGCCCCAGCATTTT; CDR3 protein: CASSQDQPQHF
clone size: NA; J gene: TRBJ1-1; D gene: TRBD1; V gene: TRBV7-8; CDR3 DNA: TGTGCCAGCAGCTTCCACACCGGGACAGGGGATACTGAAGCTTTCTTT; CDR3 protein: CASSFHTGTGDTEAFF
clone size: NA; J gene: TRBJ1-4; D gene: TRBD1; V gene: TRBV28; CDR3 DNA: TGTGCCAGCAGTGGGGGACAGGGAGGGCCTAATGAAAAACTGTTTTTT; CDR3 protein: CASSGGQGGPNEKLFF
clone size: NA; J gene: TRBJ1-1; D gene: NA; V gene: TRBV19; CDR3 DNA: TGTGCCAGTAGTATAACGGCAATGAACACTGAAGCTTTCTTT; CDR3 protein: CASSITAMNTEAFF
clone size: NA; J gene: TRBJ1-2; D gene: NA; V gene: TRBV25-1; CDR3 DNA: TGTGCCAGCAGTGAACCAGGCCACCCGAGGGGCTACACCTTC; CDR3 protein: CASSEPGHPRGYTF
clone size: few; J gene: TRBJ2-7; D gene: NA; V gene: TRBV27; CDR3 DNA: TGTGCCAGCAGTTTATCCGGAGGTCCCTACGAGCAGTACTTC; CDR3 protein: CASSLSGGPYEQYF
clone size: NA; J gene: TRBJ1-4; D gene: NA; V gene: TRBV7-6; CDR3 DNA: TGTGCCAGCAGCTTAGGGCGGACTCTAGCAACTAATGAAAAACTGTTTTTT; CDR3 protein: CASSLGRTLATNEKLFF
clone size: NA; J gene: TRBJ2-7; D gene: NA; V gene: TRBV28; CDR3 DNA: TGTGCCAGCACGGTCGGGGGCGAGCAGTACTTC; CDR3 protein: CASTVGGEQYF
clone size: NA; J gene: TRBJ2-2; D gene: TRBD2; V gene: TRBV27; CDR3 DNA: TGTGCCAGCAGTTCAGTCCGGACTAGCGGGACCACCGGGGAGCTGTTTTTT; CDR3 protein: CASSSVRTSGTTGELFF
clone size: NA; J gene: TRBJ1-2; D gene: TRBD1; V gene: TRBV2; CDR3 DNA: TGTGCCAGCACCTTAACCGGGACAGATGGCTACACCTTC; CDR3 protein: CASTLTGTDGYTF
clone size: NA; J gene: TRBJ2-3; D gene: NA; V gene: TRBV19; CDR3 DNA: TGTGCCAGTAGTACTAACACAGATACGCAGTATTTT; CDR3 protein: CASSTNTDTQYF
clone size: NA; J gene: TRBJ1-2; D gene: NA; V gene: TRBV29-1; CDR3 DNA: TGCAGCGTTGAAGATTACGAGGGTATCTATGGCTACACCTTC; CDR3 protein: CSVEDYEGIYGYTF
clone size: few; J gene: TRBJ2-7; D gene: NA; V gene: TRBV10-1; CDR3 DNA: TGCGCCAGCAGTCCGGGACACTTCTACGAGCAGTACTTC; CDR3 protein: CASSPGHFYEQYF
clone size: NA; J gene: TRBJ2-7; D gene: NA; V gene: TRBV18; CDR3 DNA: TGTGCCAGCCCACGCCGGGATCCATGGGACGAGCAGTACTTC; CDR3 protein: CASPRRDPWDEQYF
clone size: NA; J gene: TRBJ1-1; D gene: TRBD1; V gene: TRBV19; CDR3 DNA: TGTGCCAGTATCAGAAGGACAGGGGGCCCTGAAGCTTTCTTT; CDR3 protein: CASIRRTGGPEAFF
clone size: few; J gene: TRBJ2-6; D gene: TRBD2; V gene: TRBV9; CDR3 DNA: TGTGCCAGCAGCGCCTCGACTAGCGGGGGCTCTGGGGCCAACGTCCTGACTTTC; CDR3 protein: CASSASTSGGSGANVLTF
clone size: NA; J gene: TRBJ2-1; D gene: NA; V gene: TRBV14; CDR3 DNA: TGTGCCAGCAGCCAAGAGGAGGGCACTTACAATGAGCAGTTCTTC; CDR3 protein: CASSQEEGTYNEQFF
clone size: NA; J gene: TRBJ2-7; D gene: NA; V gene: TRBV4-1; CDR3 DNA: TGCGCCAGCAGCCAAGGGTCAGGGGCGGACGAGCAGTACTTC; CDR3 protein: CASSQGSGADEQYF
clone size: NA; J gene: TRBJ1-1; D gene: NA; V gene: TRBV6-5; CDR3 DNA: TGTGCCAGCAGTTATCATCACAGGAACACTGAAGCTTTCTTT; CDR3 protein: CASSYHHRNTEAFF
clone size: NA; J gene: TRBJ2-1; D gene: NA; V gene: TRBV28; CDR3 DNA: TGTGCCAGCAGTTTCGACAGTCACAATGAGCAGTTCTTC; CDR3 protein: CASSFDSHNEQFF
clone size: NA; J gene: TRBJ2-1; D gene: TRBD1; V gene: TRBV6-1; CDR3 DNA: TGTGCCGCCCAGGGGGCGCGTGAGCAGTTCTTC; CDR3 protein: CAAQGAREQFF
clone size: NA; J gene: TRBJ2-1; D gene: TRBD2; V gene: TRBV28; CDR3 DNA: TGTGCCAGCAGTTTGGAGGGCTTAGCGGGTTACAATGAGCAGTTCTTC; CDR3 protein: CASSLEGLAGYNEQFF
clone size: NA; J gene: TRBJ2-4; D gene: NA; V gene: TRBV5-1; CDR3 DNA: TGCGCCAGCAGCTCGGCGGGAACCCTTAGTCTAGCCAAAAACATTCAGTACTTC; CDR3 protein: CASSSAGTLSLAKNIQYF
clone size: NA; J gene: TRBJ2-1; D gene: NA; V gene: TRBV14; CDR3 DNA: TGTGCCAGCAGCCAAGAATGGCATGAGCAGTTCTTC; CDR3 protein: CASSQEWHEQFF
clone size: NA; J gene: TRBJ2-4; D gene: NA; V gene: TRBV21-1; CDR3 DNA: TGTGCCAGCAGTCCGGGACTAGCGGGAGGGGGAGCCAAAAACATTCAGTACTTC; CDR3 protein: CASSPGLAGGGAKNIQYF
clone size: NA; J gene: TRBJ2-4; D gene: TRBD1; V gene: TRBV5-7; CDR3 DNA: TGTGCCAGCAGCTACTGGACAGGCTCGTGGGTGGCCAAAAACATTCAGTACTTC; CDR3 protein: CASSYWTGSWVAKNIQYF
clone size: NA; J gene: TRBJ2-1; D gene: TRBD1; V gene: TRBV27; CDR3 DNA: TGTGCCAGCAAGCGACAGGGGGTAAATGAGCAGTTCTTC; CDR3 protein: CASKRQGVNEQFF
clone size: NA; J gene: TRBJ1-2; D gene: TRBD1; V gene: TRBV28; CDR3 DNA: TGTGCCAGCAGCTACAGGGGGATCGGTTGGGGCTACACCTTC; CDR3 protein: CASSYRGIGWGYTF
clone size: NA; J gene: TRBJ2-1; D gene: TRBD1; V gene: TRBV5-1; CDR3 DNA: TGCGCCAGCAGCTTGGTAGTCAGGGGGTCGTACAATGAGCAGTTCTTC; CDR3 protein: CASSLVVRGSYNEQFF
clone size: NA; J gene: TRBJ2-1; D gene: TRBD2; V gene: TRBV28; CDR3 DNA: TGTGCCAGCAGTTTCTGGACTAGCGGTGAGCAGTTCTTC; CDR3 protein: CASSFWTSGEQFF
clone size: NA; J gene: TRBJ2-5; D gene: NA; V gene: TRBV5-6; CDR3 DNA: TGTGCCAGCAGCCCCTTGGGGGCCGGGGAGACCCAGTACTTC; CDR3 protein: CASSPLGAGETQYF
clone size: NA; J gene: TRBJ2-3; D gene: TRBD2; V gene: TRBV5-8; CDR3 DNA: TGTGCCAGCAGCCCCGGACTAGCGGGCCGCCCAGATACGCAGTATTTT; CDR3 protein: CASSPGLAGRPDTQYF
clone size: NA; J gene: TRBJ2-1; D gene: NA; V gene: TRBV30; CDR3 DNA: TGTGCCTGGAGTGAATCCGAAGGGGCTCCCGTTGGTGGGCAGTTCTTC; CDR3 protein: CAWSESEGAPVGGQFF
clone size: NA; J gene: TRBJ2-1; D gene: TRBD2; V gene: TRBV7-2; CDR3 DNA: TGTGCCAGCAGCCAACGCCGGGACTATGTATACAATGAGCAGTTCTTC; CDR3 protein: CASSQRRDYVYNEQFF
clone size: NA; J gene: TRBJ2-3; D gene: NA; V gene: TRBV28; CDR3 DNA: TGTGCCAGCAGTTTATTGGCAGATACGCAGTATTTT; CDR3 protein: CASSLLADTQYF
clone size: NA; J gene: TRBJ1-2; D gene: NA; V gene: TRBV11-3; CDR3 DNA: TGTGCCAGCAGCCCCCTTACAGGCTACACCTTC; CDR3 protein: CASSPLTGYTF
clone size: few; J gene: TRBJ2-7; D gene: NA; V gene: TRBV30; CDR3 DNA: TGTGCCTGGAGTGTGGGGGCAGGGATTGACGAGCAGTACTTC; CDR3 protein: CAWSVGAGIDEQYF